These 7 T cell receptor beta chains were all obtained from the same sample, sequenced in a study of beta chain features in type 1 diabetes. Broader study findings: TCRB CDR3s were moderately but significantly shorter in Type 1 diabetes patients in all four CD4+ subsets.

Sequencing targeted expressed TCRB transcripts, as all isolated RNA had been reverse transcribed. Method: immunoSEQ multiplex PCR; TCRdb's copy keeps in-frame clones and lacks some. The sample consists of under 250,000 clones, 14% of them appearing once. These receptors have no known antigen. The specimen was naive CD4+ T cells from blood. The receptors derive from a man between 25 and 39 years old with type 1 diabetes.

The J gene is TRBJ2-1, the V gene TRBV5-4; 8 bases are a match to TRBD2. This CDR3 is 16 amino acids long. After removal of 0 bases from V and 7 bases from J, the junction contained 9 bases not matched to a gene. CDR1 and CDR2 from the germline V gene are SGHNT and YYREEE (reference sequence). The CDR3 here is CASSLVRAGVHNEQFF. CDR3 coding DNA: TGTGCCAGCAGCTTGGTTCGAGCGGGAGTCCATAATGAGCAGTTCTTC.

The chain uses TRBV11-2 and TRBJ2-5; possible D gene TRBD2, 6 bases. The ends were cut back, 5 bases at V and 4 bases at J, with 17 bases in the middle. From germline, CDR1 is SGHAT and CDR2 FQNNGV. The CDR3 runs 15 residues. Here the CDR3 DNA reads TGTGCCAGCAGCGAAAGTGCGGGGCGCGCAGAGACCCAGTACTTC. This encodes CASSESAGRAETQYF.

A few counts support this clone. This rearrangement joins TRBV29-1 to TRBJ1-3; possible D gene TRBD1, 5 bases. The CDR3 extends over 14 amino acids. The V end lost 2 bases, the J end lost 4 bases, and 12 bases lay between the germline ends. Germline V lookup: CDR1 SQVTM, CDR2 ANQGSEA. CDR3 in DNA: TGCAGCGTTGAAAGGGCAGGGCACGGAAACACCATATATTTT. Its protein product is CSVERAGHGNTIYF.

This chain uses TRBV5-4 with TRBJ2-7, with 10 nucleotides matching TRBD1. V lost 1 base, J lost 5 bases, and 3 bases stayed unmatched. The CDR3 sequence is 14 residues long. Germline CDR1 SGHNT, CDR2 YYREEE (reference sequence). The CDR3 loop is CASSLRDRGNEQYF. In DNA, the CDR3 is TGTGCCAGCAGCTTGCGGGACAGGGGTAACGAGCAGTACTTC.

This clone was detected only a few times. The CDR3 loop reads CSVTGPSSYEQYF. The CDR3, as DNA: TGCAGCGTTACAGGACCGAGCTCCTACGAGCAGTACTTC. The J gene is TRBJ2-7, the V gene TRBV29-1, with D perhaps matching TRBD1 (5 bases). The CDR3 spans 13 residues. Trimming stripped 5 bases from V and 0 bases from J, with 11 bases between. CDR1 SQVTM and CDR2 ANQGSEA come from the germline V gene.

The chain recombines TRBV5-6 with TRBJ2-3, with D uncertain. Trimming shortened V by 2 bases and J by 4 bases, and 8 bases separated the two germline ends. Germline V gives CDR1 SGHDT, CDR2 YYEEEE. This CDR3 is 13 amino acids long. CDR3 in DNA: TGTGCCAGCAGCTTCCAGGAACCAGATACGCAGTATTTT. This sequence encodes CASSFQEPDTQYF.

This chain connects TRBV9 to TRBJ2-2; D is undetermined. CDR1 is SGDLS, CDR2 YYNGEE, per germline. This CDR3 contains 15 residues. Trimming stripped 0 bases from V and 1 base from J, with 7 bases between. CDR3 DNA sequence: TGTGCCAGCAGCGTAGATTCCCGGAACACCGGGGAGCTGTTTTTT. Its protein is CASSVDSRNTGELFF.